A single sample is the source of the 14 T cell receptor beta chains below, sequenced in a study of STAT5B mutations in CD4+ large granular lymphocyte leukemia. Clones were read by immunoSEQ multiplex PCR, and TCRdb kept only the in-frame ones, dropping some. The sample contains approximately 32,000 clones, around 88% of which appear only once. Sequencing was done on a sample of CD4+ T cells from blood buffy coats. The receptors shown here come from a human donor in good health.

V gene TRBV2 combines with J gene TRBJ2-7; 10 bases match TRBD2. Per the germline V gene, CDR1 is SNHLY and CDR2 is FYNNEI. The CDR3 spans 15 residues. J was trimmed by 2 bases and V by 6 bases; bases with no gene match: 7. In DNA, the CDR3 is TGTGCCAGCAGGGAGGTAGCGGGAGGTACCTACGAGCAGTACTTC. This gives the protein CASREVAGGTYEQYF.

The chain employs TRBV4-3 and TRBJ2-1; D is ambiguous. Trimming left V 2 bases short and J 0 bases short, with 14 bases between. The germline gives CDR1 LGHNA, CDR2 YSLEER. This CDR3 contains 17 residues. CDR3 in DNA: TGCGCCAGCAGCCAACCCCCCGGCGCGTCCTCCTACAATGAGCAGTTCTTC. Amino acids: CASSQPPGASSYNEQFF.

This rearrangement joins TRBV10-3 to TRBJ1-2; no clear D gene. There are 15 residues in the CDR3. Trimming pared 5 bases from V and 2 bases from J, leaving 15 bases between. Per germline, CDR1 ENHRY and CDR2 SYGVKD. In DNA form, the CDR3 reads TGTGCCATCAGTTCCCAGGACCGTACCAACTATGGCTACACCTTC. Its translation: CAISSQDRTNYGYTF.

The chain joins TRBV28 to TRBJ1-5; D gene unclear. From germline, CDR1 is MDHEN and CDR2 SYDVKM. The CDR3 covers 11 residues. V was shortened by 7 bases and J by 11 bases, with 12 bases between the two germline ends. In nucleotides, the CDR3 is TGTGCCAGCACCTCATCTGGGGCCCAGCATTTT. Its protein is CASTSSGAQHF.

The gene calls are TRBV5-4 and TRBJ2-1, with 10 positions matching TRBD1. V gave up 4 bases and J gave up 2 bases; unmatched junction bases: 3. The CDR3 length is 15 residues. Germline CDR1 reads SGHNT; CDR2 reads YYREEE (reference sequence). Here the CDR3 reads CASSKGQGTYNEQFF. The DNA for the CDR3 is TGTGCCAGCAGCAAGGGACAGGGGACCTACAATGAGCAGTTCTTC.

The CDR3 is CASKGDIGNIQYF. The CDR3 nucleotides read TGTGCCAGCAAGGGGGATATAGGGAACATTCAGTACTTC. This chain connects TRBV2 to TRBJ2-4, with TRBD1 as a possible D gene (6 bases). V was trimmed by 7 bases and J by 7 bases, leaving 14 bases between them. In germline, CDR1 is SNHLY, CDR2 FYNNEI. This CDR3 is 13 amino acids long.

The rearrangement uses TRBV4-3 and TRBJ1-3; D is uncertain. Germline V gene lookup returns CDR1 LGHNA and CDR2 YSLEER. V shed 0 bases and J shed 8 bases, with 8 bases lying between them. This CDR3 has 13 residues. DNA for the CDR3: TGCGCCAGCAGCCAAGAATCGGGCCACACCATATATTTT. Amino acid sequence: CASSQESGHTIYF.

The V call is TRBV5-4, the J call TRBJ2-3; 7 bases are a match to TRBD1. The CDR3 totals 14 residues. From germline, CDR1 is SGHNT and CDR2 YYREEE (reference sequence). The junction had 3 bases not matched to a gene; V was cut back by 5 bases and J by 0 bases. CDR3 in amino acids: CASSLQGSTDTQYF. Written as DNA, the CDR3 is TGTGCCAGCAGTTTACAGGGGAGCACAGATACGCAGTATTTT.

The chain carries TRBV5-1 and TRBJ1-4; the D is unclear. This CDR3 region has 14 residues. In germline, CDR1 is SGHRS, CDR2 YFSETQ. Trimming removed 5 bases from V and 3 bases from J, with 11 bases in between. The CDR3 DNA reads as TGCGCCAGCAGTTCGGTGGGAGCTAATGAAAAACTGTTTTTT. Protein product: CASSSVGANEKLFF.

V usage is TRBV7-6 and J usage is TRBJ1-1, with D possibly matching TRBD1 (6 bases). V shed 6 bases and J shed 5 bases, with 13 bases lying between them. Germline loops: CDR1 SGHVS, CDR2 FNYEAQ. The CDR3 spans 13 residues. CDR3 loop: CASSLTGLTEAFF. In DNA form, the CDR3 reads TGTGCCAGCAGTCTCACAGGGTTGACTGAAGCTTTCTTT.

The chain carries TRBV28 and TRBJ1-6; D is undetermined. CDR3 size: 17 residues. Trimming shortened V by 4 bases and J by 0 bases, and 13 bases separated the two germline ends. CDR1 MDHEN and CDR2 SYDVKM come from the germline V gene. This CDR3 is CASSSILWSSYNSPLHF. The CDR3 DNA follows: TGTGCCAGCAGTTCGATTTTGTGGAGCTCCTATAATTCACCCCTCCACTTT. The full variable domain, with the rest looked up from reference TRBV28 and TRBJ1-6, is DVKVTQSSRYLVKRTGEKVFLECVQDMDHENMFWYRQDPGLGLRLIYFSYDVKMKEKGDIPEGYSVSREKKERFSLILESASTNQTSMYLCASSSILWSSYNSPLHFGNGTRLTVT.

This clone has a handful of counts. This chain connects TRBV2 to TRBJ1-6; TRBD1 agrees at 7 bases. The CDR3 has 14 amino acids. Looked up from germline, CDR1 is SNHLY and CDR2 is FYNNEI. Losses at the gene ends were 6 bases for V and 5 bases for J; bases not matched to a gene: 4. The CDR3 region has the DNA TGTGCCAGCAGGAGGGACAGCGATAATTCACCCCTCCACTTT. Its translation: CASRRDSDNSPLHF.

The gene calls are TRBV2 and TRBJ1-2, with D possibly matching TRBD1 (6 bases). The germline V gene has CDR1 SNHLY and CDR2 FYNNEI. Trimming stripped 4 bases from V and 8 bases from J, with 20 bases between. This CDR3 region has 15 residues. The CDR3 nucleotides are TGTGCCAGCAGTGGAACCGGGACAATCTCCCTCGGCTACACCTTC. This translates into CASSGTGTISLGYTF.

The chain employs TRBV7-9 and TRBJ1-2; no reliable D call. Trimming stripped 1 base from V and 4 bases from J, with 13 bases between. Germline V gene lookup returns CDR1 SEHNR and CDR2 FQNEAQ (reference sequence). CDR3 size: 15 residues. The CDR3 protein is CASSLGVSSFYGYTF. CDR3 nucleotides: TGTGCCAGCAGCTTAGGGGTTAGCAGTTTCTATGGCTACACCTTC.